This record looks at one T cell receptor beta chain sequence and its context. Primed by a sample-barcoded 5' primer and a J-beta primer mix, a second PCR proceeded for 7 to 11 cycles. A template-switch adaptor containing 12 random nucleotides labeled each cDNA molecule. Using its own MiXCR run on the 5' RACE reads, TCRdb lists one record per CDR3 protein. The sample holds 1.5 million or so distinct CDR3 sequences; 40% to 45% are singletons and the top ten take roughly 3.7%. This sample stems from a study of blood T cells in healthy people across ages. CDR1 is MNHNY, CDR2 SVGAGI, per germline (reference sequence). The CDR3 is 16 residues long. After removal of 2 bases from V and 2 bases from J, the junction contained 7 bases not matched to a gene.

The sequence derives from a woman in her late teens or twenties in good health. The specimen was blood. The genes are TRBV6-6 and TRBJ2-3; TRBD1 matches at 7 bases. The CDR3 protein is CASSYIGGVNTDTQYF. In DNA, the CDR3 is TGTGCCAGCAGTTACATAGGGGGCGTGAACACAGATACGCAGTATTTT.